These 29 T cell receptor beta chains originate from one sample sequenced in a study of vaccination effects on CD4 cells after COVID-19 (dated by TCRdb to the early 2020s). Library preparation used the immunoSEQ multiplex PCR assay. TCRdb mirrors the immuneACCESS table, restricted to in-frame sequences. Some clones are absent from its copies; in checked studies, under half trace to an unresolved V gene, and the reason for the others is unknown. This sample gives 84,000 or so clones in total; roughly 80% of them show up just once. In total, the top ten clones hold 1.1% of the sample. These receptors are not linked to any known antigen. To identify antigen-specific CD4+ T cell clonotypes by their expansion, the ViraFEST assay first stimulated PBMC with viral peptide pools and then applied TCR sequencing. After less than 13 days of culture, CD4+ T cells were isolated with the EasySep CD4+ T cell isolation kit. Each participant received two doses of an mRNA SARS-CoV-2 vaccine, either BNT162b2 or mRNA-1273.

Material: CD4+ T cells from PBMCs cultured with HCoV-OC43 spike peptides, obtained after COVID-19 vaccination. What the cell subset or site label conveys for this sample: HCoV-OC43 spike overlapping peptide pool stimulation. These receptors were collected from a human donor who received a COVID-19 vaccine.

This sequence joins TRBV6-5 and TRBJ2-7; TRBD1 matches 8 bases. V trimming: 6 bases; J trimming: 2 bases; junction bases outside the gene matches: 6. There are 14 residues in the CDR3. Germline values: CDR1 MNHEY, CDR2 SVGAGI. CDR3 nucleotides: TGTGCCAGCAGGGGGGACAGGCTCGCCTACGAGCAGTACGTC. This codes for CASRGDRLAYEQYV.

The DNA for the CDR3 is TGCGCCAGCAGCTTGGAATGGATTCAAGAGACCCAGTACTTC. This translates into CASSLEWIQETQYF. This chain uses TRBV5-1 with TRBJ2-5; unclear D gene. Between the trimmed V and J ends, which lost 0 bases and 2 bases, there was a span of 8 bases. CDR1 and CDR2 from the germline V gene are SGHRS and YFSETQ. This CDR3 has 14 residues.

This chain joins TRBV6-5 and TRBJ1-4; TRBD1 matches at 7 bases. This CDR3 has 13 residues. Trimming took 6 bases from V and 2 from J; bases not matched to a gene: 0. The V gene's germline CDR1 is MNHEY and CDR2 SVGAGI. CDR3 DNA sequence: TGTGCCAGCAGGACAGGGACTAATGAAAAACTGTTTTTT. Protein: CASRTGTNEKLFF.

CDR3 protein: CASSYYRSAGGYEQYV. The CDR3, as DNA: TGTGCCAGCAGTTACTATCGGTCGGCAGGGGGCTACGAGCAGTACGTC. The chain uses TRBV6-6 and TRBJ2-7; 7 positions agree with TRBD1. CDR3 size: 16 residues. Germline V CDR1 and CDR2: MNHNY, SVGAGI (reference sequence). V trimming: 1 base; J trimming: 3 bases; junction bases outside the gene matches: 9.

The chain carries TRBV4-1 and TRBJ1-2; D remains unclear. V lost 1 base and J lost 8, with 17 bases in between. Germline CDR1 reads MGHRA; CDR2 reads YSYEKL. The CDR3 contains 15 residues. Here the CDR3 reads CASSQGDAGRTGYTF. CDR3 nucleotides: TGCGCCAGCAGCCAAGGAGACGCGGGCCGGACGGGCTACACCTTC.

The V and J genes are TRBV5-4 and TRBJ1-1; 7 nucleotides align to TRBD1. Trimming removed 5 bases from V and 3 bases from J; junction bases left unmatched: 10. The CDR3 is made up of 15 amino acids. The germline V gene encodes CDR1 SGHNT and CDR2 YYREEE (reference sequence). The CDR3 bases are TGTGCCAGCAGTAATTTCGACAGGGATGACACTGAAGCTTTCTTT. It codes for CASSNFDRDDTEAFF.

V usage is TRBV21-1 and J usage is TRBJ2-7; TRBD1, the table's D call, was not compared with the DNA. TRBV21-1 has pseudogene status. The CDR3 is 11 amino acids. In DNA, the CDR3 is TGTGCCAGCAGCGAACACTACGAGCAGTACGTC. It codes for CASSEHYEQYV.

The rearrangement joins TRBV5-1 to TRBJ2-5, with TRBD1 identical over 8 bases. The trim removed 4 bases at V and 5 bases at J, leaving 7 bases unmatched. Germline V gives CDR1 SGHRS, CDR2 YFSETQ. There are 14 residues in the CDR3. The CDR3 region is CASSMTGAFETQYF. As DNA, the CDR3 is TGCGCCAGCAGCATGACAGGGGCTTTTGAGACCCAGTACTTC. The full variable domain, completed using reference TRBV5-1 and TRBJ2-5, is KAGVTQTPRYLIKTRGQQVTLSCSPISGHRSVSWYQQTPGQGLQFLFEYFSETQRNKGNFPGRFSGRQFSNSRSEMNVSTLELGDSALYLCASSMTGAFETQYFGPGTRLLVL.

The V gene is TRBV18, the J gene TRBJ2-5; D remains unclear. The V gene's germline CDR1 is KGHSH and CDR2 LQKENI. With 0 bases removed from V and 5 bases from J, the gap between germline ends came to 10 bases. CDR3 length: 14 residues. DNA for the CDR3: TGTGCCAGCTCACCACCCGAGCTAGGGGAGACCCAGTACTTC. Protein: CASSPPELGETQYF.

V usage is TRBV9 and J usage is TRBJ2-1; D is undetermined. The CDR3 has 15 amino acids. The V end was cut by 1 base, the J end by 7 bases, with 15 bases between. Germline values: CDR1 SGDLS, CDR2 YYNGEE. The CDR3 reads CASSVTLTDGNEQFF. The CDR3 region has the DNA TGTGCCAGCAGCGTAACACTCACAGATGGGAATGAGCAGTTCTTC.

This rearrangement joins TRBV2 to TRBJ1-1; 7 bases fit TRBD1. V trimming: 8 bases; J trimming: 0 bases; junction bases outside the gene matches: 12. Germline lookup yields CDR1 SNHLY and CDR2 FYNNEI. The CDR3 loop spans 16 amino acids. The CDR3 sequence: CASEKTGPTMNTEAFF. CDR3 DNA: TGTGCCAGCGAGAAGACAGGGCCAACAATGAACACTGAAGCTTTCTTT.

The CDR3 loop reads CSAAPLQGTDTQYF. The CDR3 DNA is TGCAGCGCCGCCCCTTTACAGGGGACAGATACGCAGTATTTT. The chain is built from TRBV29-1 and TRBJ2-3, with 7 positions matching TRBD1. CDR1 and CDR2 (germline): SQVTM, ANQGSEA. This CDR3 comprises 14 residues. V shed 7 bases and J 3 bases; nucleotides not matched to a gene: 10.

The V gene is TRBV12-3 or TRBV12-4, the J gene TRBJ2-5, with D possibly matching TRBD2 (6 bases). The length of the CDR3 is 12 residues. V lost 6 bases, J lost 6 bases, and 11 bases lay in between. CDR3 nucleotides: TGTGCCAGCAGGTCGGGCGGGAAGACCCAGTACTTC. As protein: CASRSGGKTQYF.

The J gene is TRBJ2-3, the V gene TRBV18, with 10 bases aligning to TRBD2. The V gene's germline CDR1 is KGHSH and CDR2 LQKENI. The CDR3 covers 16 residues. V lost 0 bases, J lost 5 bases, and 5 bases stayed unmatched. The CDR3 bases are TGTGCCAGCTCACCACCCAGCGGGGGGGCTGTAGATACGCAGTATTTT. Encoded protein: CASSPPSGGAVDTQYF. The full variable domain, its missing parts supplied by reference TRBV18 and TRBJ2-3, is NAGVMQNPRHLVRRRGQEARLRCSPMKGHSHVYWYRQLPEEGLKFMVYLQKENIIDESGMPKERFSAEFPKEGPSILRIQQVVRGDSAAYFCASSPPSGGAVDTQYFGPGTRLTVL.

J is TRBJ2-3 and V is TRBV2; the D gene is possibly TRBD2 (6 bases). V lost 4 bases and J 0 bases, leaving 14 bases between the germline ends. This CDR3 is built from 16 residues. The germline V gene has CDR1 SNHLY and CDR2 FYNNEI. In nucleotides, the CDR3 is TGTGCCAGCAGTGGGTTGGGCGGGGCTAGCACAGATACGCAGTATTTT. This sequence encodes CASSGLGGASTDTQYF.

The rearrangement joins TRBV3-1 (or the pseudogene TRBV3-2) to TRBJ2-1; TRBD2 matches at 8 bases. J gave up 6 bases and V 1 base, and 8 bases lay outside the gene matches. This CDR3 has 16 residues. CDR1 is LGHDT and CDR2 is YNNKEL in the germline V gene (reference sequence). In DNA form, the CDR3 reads TGTGCCAGCAGCCAAGCCACTAGCGGCGTCTTCAATGAGCAGTTCTTC. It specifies CASSQATSGVFNEQFF.

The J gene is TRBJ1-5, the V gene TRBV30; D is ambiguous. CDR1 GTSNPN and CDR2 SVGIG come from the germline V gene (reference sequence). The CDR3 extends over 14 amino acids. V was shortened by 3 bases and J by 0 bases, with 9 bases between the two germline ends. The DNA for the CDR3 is TGTGCCTGGAGCACGGCCAATAGCAATCAGCCCCAGCATTTT. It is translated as CAWSTANSNQPQHF.

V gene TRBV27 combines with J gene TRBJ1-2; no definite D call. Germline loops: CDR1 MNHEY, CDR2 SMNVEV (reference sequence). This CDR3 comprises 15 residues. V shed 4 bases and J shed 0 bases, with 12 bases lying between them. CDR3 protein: CASSSHDGANYGYTF. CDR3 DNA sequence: TGTGCCAGCAGTTCCCATGACGGCGCTAACTATGGCTACACCTTC.

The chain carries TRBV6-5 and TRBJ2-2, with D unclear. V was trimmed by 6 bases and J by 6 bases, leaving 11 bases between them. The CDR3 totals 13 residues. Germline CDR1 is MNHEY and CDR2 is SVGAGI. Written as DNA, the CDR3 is TGTGCCAGCAGAATGGGCGGAGCCGGGGAGCTGTTTTTT. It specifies CASRMGGAGELFF.

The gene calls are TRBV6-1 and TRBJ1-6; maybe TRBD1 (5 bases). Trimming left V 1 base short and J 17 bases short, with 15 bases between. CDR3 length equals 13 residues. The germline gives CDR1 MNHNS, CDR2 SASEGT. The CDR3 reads CASSEGGTRAVHF. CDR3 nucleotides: TGTGCCAGCAGTGAAGGGGGGACCAGGGCCGTCCACTTT.

In nucleotides, the CDR3 is TGTGCCAGCAGCTTAGCGCGGAGCGGAAATGAGCAGTTCTTC. This translates into CASSLARSGNEQFF. The J gene is TRBJ2-1, the V gene TRBV7-9; possible D gene TRBD2, 5 bases. V lost 0 bases to trimming and J lost 7 bases, with 10 bases between them. CDR1 is SEHNR and CDR2 is FQNEAQ in the germline V gene (reference sequence). This CDR3 has 14 amino acids.

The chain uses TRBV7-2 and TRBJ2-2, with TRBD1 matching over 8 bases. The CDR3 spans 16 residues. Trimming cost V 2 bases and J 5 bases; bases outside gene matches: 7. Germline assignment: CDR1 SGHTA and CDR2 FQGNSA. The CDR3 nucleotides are TGTGCCAGCAGCTTAAGGTTCAGGGGGCTTACCGGGGAGCTGTTTTTT. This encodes CASSLRFRGLTGELFF.

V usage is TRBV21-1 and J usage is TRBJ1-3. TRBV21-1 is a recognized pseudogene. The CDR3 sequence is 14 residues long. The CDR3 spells CASARVHSGNTIYF. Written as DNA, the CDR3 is TGTGCCAGCGCCAGAGTGCACTCTGGAAACACCATATATTTT.

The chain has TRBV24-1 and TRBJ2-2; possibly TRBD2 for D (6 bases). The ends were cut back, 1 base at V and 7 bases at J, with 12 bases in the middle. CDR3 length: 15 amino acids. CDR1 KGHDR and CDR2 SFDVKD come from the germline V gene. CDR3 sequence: CATSDLGTADGELFF. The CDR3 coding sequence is TGTGCCACCAGTGATTTAGGGACTGCGGACGGGGAGCTGTTTTTT.

DNA for the CDR3: TGTGCCAGTCGACTCACCTTGGGTACAGATACGCAGTATTTT. Encoded protein: CASRLTLGTDTQYF. The genes are TRBV19 and TRBJ2-3; no firm D call. CDR1 is LNHDA, CDR2 SQIVND, per germline (reference sequence). Trimming cost V 8 bases and J 3 bases, with 15 bases left between them. This CDR3 contains 14 residues.

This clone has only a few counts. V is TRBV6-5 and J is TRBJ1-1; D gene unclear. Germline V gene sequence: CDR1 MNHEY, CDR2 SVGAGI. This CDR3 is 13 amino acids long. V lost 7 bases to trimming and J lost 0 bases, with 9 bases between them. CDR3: CASKQSMNTEAFF. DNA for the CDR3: TGTGCCAGCAAACAGTCAATGAACACTGAAGCTTTCTTT.

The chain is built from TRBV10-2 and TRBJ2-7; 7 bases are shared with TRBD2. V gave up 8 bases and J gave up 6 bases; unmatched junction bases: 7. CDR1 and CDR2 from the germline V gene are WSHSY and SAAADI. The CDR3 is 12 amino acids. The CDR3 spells CASGLGGGEQYV. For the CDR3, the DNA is TGCGCCAGCGGACTAGGCGGTGGCGAGCAGTACGTC.

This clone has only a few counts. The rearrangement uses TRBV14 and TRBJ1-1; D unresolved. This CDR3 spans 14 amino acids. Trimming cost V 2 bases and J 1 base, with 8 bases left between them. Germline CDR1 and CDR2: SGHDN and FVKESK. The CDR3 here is CASSQYGPNTEAFF. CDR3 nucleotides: TGTGCCAGCAGCCAATATGGCCCGAACACTGAAGCTTTCTTT.

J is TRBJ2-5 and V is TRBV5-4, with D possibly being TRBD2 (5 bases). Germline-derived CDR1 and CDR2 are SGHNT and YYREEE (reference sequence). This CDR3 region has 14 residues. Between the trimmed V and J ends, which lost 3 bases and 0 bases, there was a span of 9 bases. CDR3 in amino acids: CASSSGKNQETQYF. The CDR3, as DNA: TGTGCCAGCAGCTCCGGGAAAAACCAAGAGACCCAGTACTTC.